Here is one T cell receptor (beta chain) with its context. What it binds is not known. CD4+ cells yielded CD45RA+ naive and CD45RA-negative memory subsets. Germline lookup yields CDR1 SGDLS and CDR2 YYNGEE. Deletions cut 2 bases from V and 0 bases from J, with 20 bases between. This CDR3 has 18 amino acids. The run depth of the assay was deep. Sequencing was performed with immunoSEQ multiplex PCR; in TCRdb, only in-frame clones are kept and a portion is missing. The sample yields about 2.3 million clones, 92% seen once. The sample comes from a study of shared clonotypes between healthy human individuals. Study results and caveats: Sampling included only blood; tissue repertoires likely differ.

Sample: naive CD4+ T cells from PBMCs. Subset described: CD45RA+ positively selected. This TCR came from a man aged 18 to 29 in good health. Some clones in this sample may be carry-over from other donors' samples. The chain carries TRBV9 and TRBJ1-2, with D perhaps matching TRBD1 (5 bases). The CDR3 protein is CASSVPVDTPLANYGYTF. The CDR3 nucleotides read TGTGCCAGCAGCGTCCCCGTGGACACCCCTTTAGCTAACTATGGCTACACCTTC.